This T cell receptor beta chain was profiled in a study of blood T cell repertoires in COVID-19. The overall study: Material from acute and convalescent COVID-19 was sourced from the United States, Italy and Spain. PBMCs, B-cell-depleted T cells, or T cells were the source of the cDNA or gDNA that made up the material.

Original handling: Estimated nucleated cell counts came from reference gene primer amplification. The data were produced by immunoSEQ multiplex PCR, yet TCRdb's version contains in-frame clones alone and is incomplete. The V and J calls and the clone size are those of that table, but D and trimming were determined from the DNA. The sample lists some 300,000 clones, over 80% occurring once. The CDR3 spans 16 residues. Germline V gene data show CDR1 as SGHKS and CDR2 as YYEKEE (reference sequence). After removal of 0 bases from V and 5 bases from J, the junction contained 5 bases not matched to a gene.

V usage is TRBV5-5 and J usage is TRBJ1-4, with 9 bases fitting TRBD1. The clonotype comes from a woman aged 45-60 years with active or convalescent COVID-19. The sequenced material came from peripheral blood. This CDR3 reads CASSLVDGTGNEKLFF. DNA for the CDR3: TGTGCCAGCAGCTTGGTGGACGGGACAGGGAATGAAAAACTGTTTTTT.